This T cell receptor (beta chain) was recovered during a study of cytomegalovirus exposure and HLA in healthy donors (dated by TCRdb to the late 2010s). Background for the entire study: According to an earlier analysis of a few hundred of the donors, 150 million to 200 million T cells yielded over 100 million unique TCR beta sequences and 250 to 350 Gb of sequence data. An early release covering roughly 580 HLA-typed donors comprised 300 to 350 gigabases of sequencing data and approximately 80 million unique TCR sequences. Of the 350 to 400 genotyped donors, approximately 83% fell in the genetic ancestry cluster associated with self-reported Caucasian donors. The study aimed to test whether signatures of past pathogen exposure could be identified by cataloging public T cell receptors. The study used immunosequencing to profile the T cell repertoires of 600 to 850 subjects and linked those repertoires to cytomegalovirus serostatus. Besides the first cohort of hundreds of subjects, a separate validation cohort made up of about 120 different subjects was used. The study combined high-throughput TCR immunosequencing, statistical association of individual TCRs with disease status, and machine learning to predict cytomegalovirus infection status. A later analysis re-analyzed previously published TCR beta repertoires from roughly 630 donors and added high-resolution HLA genotyping to study TCR occurrence patterns. The later analysis used no new phenotypic data to find candidate immune exposures, relying instead on TCR beta sequences and their occurrence across donors. An earlier analysis of several hundred of the donors used high-throughput TCR beta sequencing to judge whether each TCR beta V gene segment behaved as functional or pseudogenic. Alongside the repertoire data, information on donor age, sex, ethnicity and CMV serostatus was compiled. A later genetic analysis used genome-wide SNP genotypes for about 55% of the 666 donors, treating that subset as a discovery cohort. All discovery cohort repertoires had been generated using a single sequencing platform. Class I and class II HLA loci were covered by the typing at four-digit resolution. The number of typed donors differed by locus: roughly 629-630 for A, B, C, DRB1 and DQB1; some 500 for DQA1; 600 to 610 for DPA1; and roughly 470 for DPB1. A handful of DR-DQ haplotypes were handled as single units for association and clustering because linkage in the cohort was strong. Among 398 genotyped donors of the cohort, an average of around 250,000 unique TCR beta nucleotide sequences was sequenced per donor, of which roughly 17% were non-productive.

The protocol used for the library was the immunoSEQ multiplex PCR assay. A mixture of 60 forward primers for TCR Vbeta segments and 13 reverse primers for TCR Jbeta segments was used in the multiplex PCR. A multiplex PCR assay on genomic DNA amplified the CDR3 region of rearranged TCR beta genes. Amplified TCR beta libraries were sequenced as 87-base-pair reads on the Illumina HiSeq System. The paper's data handling went like this. A later analysis counted about 80 million unique TCR beta chains across the 670 or so repertoires, and roughly 10 million of these chains were shared by at least two donors. To remove PCR and sequencing errors, raw reads were error-corrected and collapsed into unique sequences using a nearest-neighbor algorithm that merged closely related sequences. To assign V, D and J gene segments, CDR3 sequences were aligned to IMGT reference sequences. Each retained sequence needed at least a six-nucleotide match to both a V gene segment and a J gene segment. Rearrangements were classified as productive when the CDR3 lacked stop codons and remained in frame with V and J, and all other rearrangements were classified as non-productive. CDR3 was defined according to IMGT convention as the region running from the second conserved V-encoded cysteine to the conserved J-encoded phenylalanine. In an earlier analysis of 500 to 650 of the donors, sequences lacking an unambiguous match to a single V gene segment were excluded. In an earlier analysis of 587 of the donors, V segments were called functional above 56.7% productive rearrangements and were called segregating when the between-donor standard deviation exceeded 5%. A statistical classification framework was developed to diagnose cytomegalovirus status using the catalog of TCR beta chain sequences. In a later analysis, TCR nucleotide sequences were compared against IMGT/GENE-DB human TR gene sequences so that V and J genes could be assigned. The TCRdist pipeline was used in a later analysis to assign CDR3 sequences and most-parsimonious VDJ recombination scenarios. In a later analysis, every TCR beta chain was defined by the combination of its CDR3 amino acid sequence and its V-gene family, and reads without a unique V-gene family were dropped. To address suspected cross-contamination and a sequencing artifact, a later analysis removed a few hundred highly shared, low-generation-probability nucleotide sequences. In a later analysis, a clonal expansion index was calculated for each public chain from normalized within-repertoire ranks of inferred template counts. In a later analysis, generation probabilities were computed using a VDJ recombination model fitted to out-of-frame rearrangements, and the results were checked against IGoR. In a later analysis, hypergeometric tests were used to score TCR-TCR, TCR-HLA and TCR-CMV co-occurrence, with a repertoire-size bias correction applied to TCR pairs. In a later analysis, false discovery rates were estimated by permuting HLA or CMV assignments 20 times. In a later analysis, co-occurring TCRs were grouped using DBSCAN, with TCRdist sequence similarity added in when clustering inside HLA-allele-positive subsets. Repertoires with fewer than 30,000 or more than 120,000 public chains were left out of co-occurrence clustering, as were a handful of repertoires with anomalous nucleotide sharing. The source is immuneACCESS, and TCRdb retained only in-frame sequences with V and J called. Part of the clones is not carried over; for the studies checked, unresolved V genes explain less than half of this, and the remainder is unexplained. Clone size and the V and J calls come from that table; the DNA yielded D and trimming. The sample contains approximately 200,000 clones, 85% of them found a single time. The ten largest clones represent under 3% of the sample.

CDR1 and CDR2 are drawn from the germline V gene: MGHRA, YSYEKL. The CDR3, from cysteine to phenylalanine, totals 15 residues. Of all the DNA, just the CDR3 is kept, 45 bases in frame from base 1. V and J lose 0 bases and 4 bases, and a span of 10 bases separates them. What the work shows at the level of the full study, not this receptor alone: A further reported finding was that TCR beta sequences accurately predicted the HLA-A and HLA-B alleles for most subjects in the first cohort. Several of the top co-occurrence clusters appeared to be linked to parvovirus B19, influenza, CMV and Epstein-Barr virus, according to a later analysis. In a later genetic analysis, a missense DCLRE1C variant was associated with V-gene and J-gene trimming of TCR beta chains, and the association was replicated in an independent cohort. For the cohort, immune exposure information was limited to CMV serostatus. Assigning TCR associations to individual alleles was difficult when HLA alleles, especially DR and DQ, strongly co-occurred. The presence/absence analyses assumed that sequencing depth was roughly uniform across donors, and that assumption may not be true. The classifier was reported to diagnose cytomegalovirus status with high specificity and sensitivity in both the original and validation cohorts. Most CMV-associated TCR beta chains appeared to be HLA-restricted in a later analysis, and the HLA associations seemed to be driven largely by CMV exposure. In this cohort, only TCR beta chains were sequenced, and detectable features were limited by the absence of alpha or paired-chain data. Some IMGT-functional V segments, including TRBV6-2 and TRBV6-3, could not be told apart with the 87-base-pair reads, so those segments were excluded. In a later analysis, HLA-associated TCR beta chains showed more clonal expansion and lower generation probabilities than non-associated chains that were equally common. The study gave a list of 150 to 200 TCR beta chains associated with cytomegalovirus. At a false discovery rate of 0.05, a later analysis linked around 15,000 TCR beta sequences to specific HLA alleles. Across donors, most TCR sequences were observed very rarely, whereas some public TCRs were present in many individuals. A later analysis found that TCR association rates varied across HLA loci, with DRB1 alleles showing the most associated TCRs and HLA-C alleles the fewest. Because counts were too low, more than 15 rarely observed V segments, including chromosome 9 orphons, were excluded from the earlier analysis of some 590 of the donors. The sequencing pipeline was judged likely to have produced a cluster of highly shared sequence variants as a technical artifact. It was suggested by the authors that the approach could potentially be generalized to other disease states and immunological phenotypes. Correlated functional status among segregating V segments might be attributable to linkage disequilibrium, but an unknown experimental factor could not be ruled out. In an earlier analysis of under 600 of the donors, most TCR beta V segments were observed in productive rearrangements about 90% or about 30% of the time, broadly matching IMGT annotations. Because some donors lacked HLA typing at each locus, the association tests relied only on the typed subset. In a later genetic analysis, fewer N-insertions in productive TCRs were reported among donors in an Asian-associated ancestry cluster than the 666-donor mean. Three of the identified cytomegalovirus-associated TCR beta chains were confirmed in vitro to be specific for cytomegalovirus antigens.

In total, over 600 healthy bone marrow donors made up the cohort. All cohort members were sampled while nominally healthy, although unrecorded immune exposures were likely present. The donor tested CMV seronegative, placing the donor among the approximately 360 seronegative members of the cohort. A peripheral blood sample was collected from each donor, and TCR beta sequencing was performed on peripheral blood mononuclear cells. Genomic DNA was extracted from the blood cell samples with the Qiagen DNeasy Blood Extraction Kit. This clone was recorded once. This clone's antigen is unknown. There are no base qualities to consult, and no much larger clone falls within one base.

Specimen: PBMCs. The sequence came from a woman aged 45-59 years in good health and CMV-seronegative. The sequence joins TRBV4-1 to TRBJ2-1, with a weak D call of TRBD2 (5 bases match). The sequenced DNA: TGCGCCAGCAGCCAAGAGCGGGCGGAATACAATGAGCAGTTCTTC. Its product reads: CASSQERAEYNEQFF.